What follows are 5 T cell receptor beta chains derived from one specimen sequenced in a study of T cell repertoires in cytomegalovirus infection. TCRdb re-called the reads through MiXCR, storing one row per CDR3 protein. Of around 900,000 distinct CDR3 sequences in the sample, approximately 31% were seen once. Their target antigens are unknown. Sequences were derived from cultured CD8+ T cells from PBMCs, sampled from culture after CMV antigen stimulation. These receptors were taken from a human donor in good health (CMV status not recorded). Some clones in this sample may be carry-over from other donors' samples.

The V gene is TRBV5-1, the J gene TRBJ1-5, with TRBD1 as a possible D gene (5 bases). This CDR3 has 14 residues. V lost 4 bases to trimming and J lost 7 bases, with 15 bases between them. Germline lookup yields CDR1 SGHRS and CDR2 YFSETQ. DNA for the CDR3: TGCGCCAGCAGCCCAGACCCGGAGGGGCAGCCCCAGCATTTT. Protein product: CASSPDPEGQPQHF.

This clonotype was recorded a few times. The rearrangement uses TRBV28 and TRBJ1-1; D call uncertain. The germline V and J ends were trimmed by 3 bases and 4 bases, with 18 bases remaining between them. In germline, CDR1 is MDHEN, CDR2 SYDVKM. The CDR3 is 16 amino acids. CDR3 loop: CASSLALPLTITEAFF. The CDR3, as DNA: TGTGCCAGCAGTTTGGCGCTTCCCTTAACTATCACTGAAGCTTTCTTT.

This chain connects TRBV27 to TRBJ1-1; TRBD1 is a possible D gene (5 bases). The CDR3 has 13 amino acids. The V end lost 2 bases, the J end lost 7 bases, and 11 bases lay between the germline ends. The germline V gene has CDR1 MNHEY and CDR2 SMNVEV (reference sequence). CDR3 nucleotide sequence: TGTGCCAGCAGTTTAACAGGCTTTCATGAAGCTTTCTTT. Translation gives CASSLTGFHEAFF.

V and J are TRBV10-3 and TRBJ1-5; D may be TRBD1 (6 bases). Germline CDR1 is ENHRY and CDR2 is SYGVKD. The V and J ends lost 1 base and 5 bases respectively, with 12 bases between them. The CDR3 sequence is 15 residues long. Here the CDR3 DNA reads TGTGCCATCAGTGAGTGGGGGGGCCAGGATCAGCCCCAGCATTTT. This encodes CAISEWGGQDQPQHF.

The V call is TRBV12-5, the J call TRBJ2-3; D remains ambiguous. The length of the CDR3 is 16 residues. Germline-derived CDR1 and CDR2 are LGHNT and FRNRAP. The ends were cut back, 5 bases at V and 0 bases at J, with 15 bases in the middle. The CDR3 nucleotides are TGTGCTAGTGGTCTAATTGCGCCCTGGAGCACAGATACGCAGTATTTT. It is translated as CASGLIAPWSTDTQYF.